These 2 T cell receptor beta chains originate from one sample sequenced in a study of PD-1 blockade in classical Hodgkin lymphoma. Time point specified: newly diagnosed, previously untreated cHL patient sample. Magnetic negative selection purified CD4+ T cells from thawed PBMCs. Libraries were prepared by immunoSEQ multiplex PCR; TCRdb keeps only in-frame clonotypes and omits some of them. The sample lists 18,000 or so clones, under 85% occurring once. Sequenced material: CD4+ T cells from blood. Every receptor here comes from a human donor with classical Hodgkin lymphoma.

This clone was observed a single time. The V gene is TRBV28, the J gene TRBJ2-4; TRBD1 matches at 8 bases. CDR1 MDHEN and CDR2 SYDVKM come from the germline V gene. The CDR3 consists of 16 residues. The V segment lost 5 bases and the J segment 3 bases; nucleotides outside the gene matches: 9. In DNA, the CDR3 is TGTGCCAGCAGTGAGACAGGGGTTTCGGACAAAAACATTCAGTACTTC. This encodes CASSETGVSDKNIQYF.

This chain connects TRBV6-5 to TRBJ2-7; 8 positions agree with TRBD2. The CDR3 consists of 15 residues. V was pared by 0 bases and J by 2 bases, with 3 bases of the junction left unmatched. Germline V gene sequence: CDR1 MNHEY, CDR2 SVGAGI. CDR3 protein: CASSYSVAGPYEQYF. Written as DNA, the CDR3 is TGTGCCAGCAGTTACTCGGTAGCGGGACCCTACGAGCAGTACTTC.